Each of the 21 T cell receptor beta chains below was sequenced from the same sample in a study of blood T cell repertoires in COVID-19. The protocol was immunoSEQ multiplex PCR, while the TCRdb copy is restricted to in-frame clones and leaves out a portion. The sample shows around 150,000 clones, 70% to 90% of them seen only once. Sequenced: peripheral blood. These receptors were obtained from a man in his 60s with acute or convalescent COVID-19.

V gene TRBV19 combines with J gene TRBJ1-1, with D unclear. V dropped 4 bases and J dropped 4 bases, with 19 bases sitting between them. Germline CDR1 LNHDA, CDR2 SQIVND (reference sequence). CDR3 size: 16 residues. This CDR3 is CASSRGQPREGTEAFF. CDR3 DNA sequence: TGTGCCAGTAGTAGAGGGCAGCCTCGGGAGGGCACTGAAGCTTTCTTT.

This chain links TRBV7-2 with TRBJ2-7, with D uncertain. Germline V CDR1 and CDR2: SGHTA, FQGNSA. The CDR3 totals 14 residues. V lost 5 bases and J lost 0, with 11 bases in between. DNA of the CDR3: TGTGCCAGCAGCCCTATGCTATACTCCTACGAGCAGTACTTC. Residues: CASSPMLYSYEQYF.

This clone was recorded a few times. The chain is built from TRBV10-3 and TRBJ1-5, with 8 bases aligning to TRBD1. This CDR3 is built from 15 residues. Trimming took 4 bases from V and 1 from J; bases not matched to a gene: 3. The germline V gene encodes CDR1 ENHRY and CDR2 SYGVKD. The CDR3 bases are TGTGCCATCAGTGGGCGGACAGGGAGCAATCAGCCCCAGCATTTT. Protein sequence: CAISGRTGSNQPQHF.

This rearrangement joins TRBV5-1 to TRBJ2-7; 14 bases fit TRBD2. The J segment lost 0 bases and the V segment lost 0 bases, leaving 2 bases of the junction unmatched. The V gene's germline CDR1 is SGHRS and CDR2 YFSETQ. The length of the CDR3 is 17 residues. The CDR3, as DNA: TGCGCCAGCAGCTTGGGGGGGACTAGCGGGAGCTCCTACGAGCAGTACTTC. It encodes CASSLGGTSGSSYEQYF.

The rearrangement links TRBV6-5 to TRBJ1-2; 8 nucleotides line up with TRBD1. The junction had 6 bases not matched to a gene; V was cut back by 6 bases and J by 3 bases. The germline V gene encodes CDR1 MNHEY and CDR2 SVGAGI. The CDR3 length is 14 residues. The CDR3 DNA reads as TGTGCCAGCAGGAGACAGGGGTCGCACTATGGCTACACCTTC. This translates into CASRRQGSHYGYTF.

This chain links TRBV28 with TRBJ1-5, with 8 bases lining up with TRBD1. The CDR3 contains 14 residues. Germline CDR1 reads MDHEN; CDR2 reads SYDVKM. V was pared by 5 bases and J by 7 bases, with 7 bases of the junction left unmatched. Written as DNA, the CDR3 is TGTGCCAGCAGTCCAGGGACAGGCTGGCAGCCCCAGCATTTT. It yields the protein CASSPGTGWQPQHF. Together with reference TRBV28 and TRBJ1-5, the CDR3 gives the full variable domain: DVKVTQSSRYLVKRTGEKVFLECVQDMDHENMFWYRQDPGLGLRLIYFSYDVKMKEKGDIPEGYSVSREKKERFSLILESASTNQTSMYLCASSPGTGWQPQHFGDGTRLSIL.

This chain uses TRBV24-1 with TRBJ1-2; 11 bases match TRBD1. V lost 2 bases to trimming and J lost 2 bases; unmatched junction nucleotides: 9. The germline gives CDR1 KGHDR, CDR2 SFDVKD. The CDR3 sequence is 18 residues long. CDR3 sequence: CATSDSGQGARGNYGYTF. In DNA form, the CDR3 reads TGTGCCACCAGTGATTCCGGACAGGGGGCGCGAGGGAACTATGGCTACACCTTC.

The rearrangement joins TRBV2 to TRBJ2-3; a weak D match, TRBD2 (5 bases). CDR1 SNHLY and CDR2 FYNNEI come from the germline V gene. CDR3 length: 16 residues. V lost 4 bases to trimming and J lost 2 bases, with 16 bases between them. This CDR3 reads CASSGAARATTDTQYF. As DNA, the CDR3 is TGTGCCAGCAGTGGAGCTGCGCGGGCTACCACAGATACGCAGTATTTT.

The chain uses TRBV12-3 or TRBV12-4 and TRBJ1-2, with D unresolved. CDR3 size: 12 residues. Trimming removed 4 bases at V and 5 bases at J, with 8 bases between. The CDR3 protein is CASSSLTYGYTF. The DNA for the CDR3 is TGTGCCAGCAGTTCACTTACTTATGGCTACACCTTC.

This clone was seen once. For the CDR3, the DNA is TGTGCCATCAGCCCGGACAGGAACACTGAAGCTTTCTTT. It specifies CAISPDRNTEAFF. The chain uses TRBV10-3 and TRBJ1-1, with a possible D match to TRBD1 (6 bases). V shed 6 bases and J shed 1 base, with 9 bases lying between them. Germline CDR1 reads ENHRY; CDR2 reads SYGVKD. This CDR3 comprises 13 residues.

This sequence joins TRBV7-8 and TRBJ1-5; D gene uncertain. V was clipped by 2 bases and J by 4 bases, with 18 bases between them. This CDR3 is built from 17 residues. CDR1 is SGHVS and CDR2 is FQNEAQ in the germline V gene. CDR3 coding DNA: TGTGCCAGCAGCTTACGGACCTCCCGGGATGGAAATCAGCCCCAGCATTTT. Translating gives CASSLRTSRDGNQPQHF.

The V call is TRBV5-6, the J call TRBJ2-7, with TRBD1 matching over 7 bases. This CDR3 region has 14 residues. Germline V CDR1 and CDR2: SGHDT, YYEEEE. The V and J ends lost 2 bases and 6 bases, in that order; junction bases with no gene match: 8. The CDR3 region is CASSFRDREGEQYF. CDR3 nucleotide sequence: TGTGCCAGCAGCTTCCGGGACAGAGAGGGCGAGCAGTACTTC. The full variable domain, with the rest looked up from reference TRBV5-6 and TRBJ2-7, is DAGVTQSPTHLIKTRGQQVTLRCSPKSGHDTVSWYQQALGQGPQFIFQYYEEEERQRGNFPDRFSGHQFPNYSSELNVNALLLGDSALYLCASSFRDREGEQYFGPGTRLTVT.

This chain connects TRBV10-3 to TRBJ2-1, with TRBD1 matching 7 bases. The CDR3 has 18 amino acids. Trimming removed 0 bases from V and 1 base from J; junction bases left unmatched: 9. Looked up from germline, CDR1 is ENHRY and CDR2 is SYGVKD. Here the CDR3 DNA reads TGTGCCATCAGTGAGTCGGGCCTGGGACAGCGGTCCTACAATGAGCAGTTCTTC. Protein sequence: CAISESGLGQRSYNEQFF.

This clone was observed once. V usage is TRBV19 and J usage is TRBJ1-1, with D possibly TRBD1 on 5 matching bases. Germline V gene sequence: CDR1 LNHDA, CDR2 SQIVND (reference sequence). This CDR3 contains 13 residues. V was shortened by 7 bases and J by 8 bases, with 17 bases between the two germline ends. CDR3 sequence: CASNPGPHGEAFF. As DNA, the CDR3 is TGTGCCAGTAACCCAGGGCCCCACGGCGAAGCTTTCTTT.

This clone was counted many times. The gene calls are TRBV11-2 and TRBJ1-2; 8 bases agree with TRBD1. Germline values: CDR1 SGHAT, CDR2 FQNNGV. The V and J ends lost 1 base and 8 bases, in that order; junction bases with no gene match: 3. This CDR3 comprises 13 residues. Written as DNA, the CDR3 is TGTGCCAGCAGCTTAGGGACAGGGCACGGCTACACCTTC. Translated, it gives CASSLGTGHGYTF. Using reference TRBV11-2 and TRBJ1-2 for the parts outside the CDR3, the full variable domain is EAGVAQSPRYKIIEKRQSVAFWCNPISGHATLYWYQQILGQGPKLLIQFQNNGVVDDSQLPKDRFSAERLKGVDSTLKIQPAKLEDSAVYLCASSLGTGHGYTFGSGTRLTVV.

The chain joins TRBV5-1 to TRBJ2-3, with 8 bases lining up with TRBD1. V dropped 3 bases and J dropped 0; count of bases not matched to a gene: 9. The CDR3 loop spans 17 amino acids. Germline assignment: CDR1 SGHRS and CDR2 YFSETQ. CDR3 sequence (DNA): TGCGCCAGCAGCTCGCCCCCCAGGGGGCCGAGCACAGATACGCAGTATTTT. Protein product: CASSSPPRGPSTDTQYF.

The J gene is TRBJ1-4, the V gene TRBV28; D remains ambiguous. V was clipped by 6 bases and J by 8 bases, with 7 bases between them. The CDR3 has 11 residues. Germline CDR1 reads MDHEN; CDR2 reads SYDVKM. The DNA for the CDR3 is TGTGCCAGCAGCCTGCTAGAAAAACTGTTTTTT. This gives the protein CASSLLEKLFF. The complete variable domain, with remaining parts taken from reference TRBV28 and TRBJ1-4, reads DVKVTQSSRYLVKRTGEKVFLECVQDMDHENMFWYRQDPGLGLRLIYFSYDVKMKEKGDIPEGYSVSREKKERFSLILESASTNQTSMYLCASSLLEKLFFGSGTQLSVL.

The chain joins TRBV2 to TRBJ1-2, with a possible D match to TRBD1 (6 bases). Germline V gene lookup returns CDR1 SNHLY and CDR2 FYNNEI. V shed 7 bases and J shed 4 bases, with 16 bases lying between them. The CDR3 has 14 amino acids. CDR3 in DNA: TGTGCCAGCAAGAGGGACATTAGTTCCTATGGCTACACCTTC. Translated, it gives CASKRDISSYGYTF.

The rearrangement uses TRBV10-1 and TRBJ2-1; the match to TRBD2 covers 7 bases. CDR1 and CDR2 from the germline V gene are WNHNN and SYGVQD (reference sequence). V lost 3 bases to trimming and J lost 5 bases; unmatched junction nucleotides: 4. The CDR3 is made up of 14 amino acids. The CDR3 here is CASSDPGRDNEQFF. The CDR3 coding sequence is TGCGCCAGCAGTGATCCAGGGAGGGACAATGAGCAGTTCTTC.

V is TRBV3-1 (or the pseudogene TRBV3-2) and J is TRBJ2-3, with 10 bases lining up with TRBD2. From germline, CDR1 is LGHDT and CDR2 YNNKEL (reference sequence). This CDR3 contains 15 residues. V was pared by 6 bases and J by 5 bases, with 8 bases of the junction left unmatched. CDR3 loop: CASRNSGRAGDTQYF. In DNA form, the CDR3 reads TGTGCCAGCAGAAACAGCGGGAGGGCGGGAGATACGCAGTATTTT.

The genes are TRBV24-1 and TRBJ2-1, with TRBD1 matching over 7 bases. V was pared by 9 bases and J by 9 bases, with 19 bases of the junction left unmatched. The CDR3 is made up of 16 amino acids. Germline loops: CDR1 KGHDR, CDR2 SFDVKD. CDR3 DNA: TGTGCCACCGCTACAGGGGCTCTTGGTAAGGATGTTGAGCAGTTCTTC. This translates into CATATGALGKDVEQFF.